The source of this T cell receptor (beta chain) is a study of response to subunit inactivated influenza vaccine. Findings and limits, study-wide: Authors suggested seasonal influenza vaccinations each recruit few new T cells.

V lost 2 bases, J lost 2 bases, and 14 bases lay in between. The germline gives CDR1 SGHTA, CDR2 FQGTGA. The CDR3 length is 16 residues. Regarding this clonotype: What it recognizes is unknown.

TCRdb reprocessed the RT-PCR reads via MiXCR and lists one record per CDR3 protein. The sample includes about 780,000 distinct CDR3 sequences, around 18% of them seen just once. The sample in question was PBMCs from blood, obtained more than 4 days after vaccination. The clonotype was recovered from a man in his fifties or sixties who received an inactivated influenza vaccine. The J gene is TRBJ2-3, the V gene TRBV7-3; TRBD1 or TRBD2 may be the D gene (5 bases each). The CDR3 DNA is TGTGCCAGCAGCTTAGTCGGGGACCAAGACACAGATACGCAGTATTTT. Translating gives CASSLVGDQDTDTQYF.